There are many counts of the clone carrying this T cell receptor (beta chain). These data belong to a study of T cells after yellow fever vaccination. Study-wide background: Preparation of fractions with low cell numbers was performed using SMART-Seq v4 Ultra Low Input. Whole-study results and caveats: For sorted memory subsets on day 0, almost all vaccine-responding clonotypes were undetectable. Most primary-vaccination clones recurred post-booster (under 98% CD4, more than 85% CD8).

TCRdb analysed the 5' RACE reads with MiXCR anew, one entry per CDR3 protein. The data hold about 25,000 distinct CDR3 sequences, with around 3.3% observed a single time. J lost 4 bases, V lost 3 bases, and 6 bases had no gene match. Per the germline V gene, CDR1 is SGHTA and CDR2 is FQGNSA. CDR3 size: 15 residues. The source of this sequence is a man younger than 35 who received the YFV17D yellow fever vaccine. The input for sequencing was PBMCs, either bulk or a sorted T-cell subset (CD4+, CD8+, memory, or dextramer-sorted; not recorded which), taken approximately 40 days after the first yellow fever vaccination. The rearrangement links TRBV7-2 to TRBJ2-5; 9 nucleotides agree with TRBD2. Written as DNA, the CDR3 is TGTGCCAGCAGCTTGAAGCGGGGGGTCTTAGAGACCCAGTACTTC. Translated: CASSLKRGVLETQYF.